One sample yielded the 26 T cell receptor beta chains listed below, sequenced in a study of cytomegalovirus exposure and HLA in healthy donors. This PCR relied on a set of 60 Vbeta primers and 13 Jbeta primers. Sequenced by immunoSEQ multiplex PCR; TCRdb stores in-frame clones only, minus some. The table records about 130,000 clones, about 74% of them present only once. The sequenced material came from PBMCs. The receptors originated from a male donor in good health and CMV-seronegative.

The genes are TRBV4-3 and TRBJ2-1; no firm D call. CDR1 is LGHNA, CDR2 YSLEER, per germline. This CDR3 has 14 amino acids. Between the trimmed V and J ends, which lost 1 base and 8 bases, there was a span of 12 bases. CDR3 nucleotides: TGCGCCAGCAGCCAAGCCCCCACTACCCATGAGCAGTTCTTC. The encoded protein is CASSQAPTTHEQFF.

The V gene is TRBV7-9, the J gene TRBJ2-7; 7 bases agree with TRBD1. CDR3 size: 13 residues. Trimming removed 4 bases from V and 0 bases from J; junction bases left unmatched: 0. CDR1 is SEHNR, CDR2 FQNEAQ, per germline (reference sequence). The CDR3 sequence: CASSYRGSYEQYF. The CDR3 nucleotides are TGTGCCAGCAGCTACAGGGGCTCCTACGAGCAGTACTTC.

This sequence joins TRBV18 and TRBJ1-1; D possibly corresponds to TRBD1 (5 bases). The CDR3 sequence is 14 residues long. V lost 2 bases and J lost 1, with 8 bases in between. CDR1 KGHSH and CDR2 LQKENI come from the germline V gene. The CDR3 is CASSPGGRNTEAFF. As DNA, the CDR3 is TGTGCCAGCTCACCAGGGGGGAGGAACACTGAAGCTTTCTTT.

The DNA for the CDR3 is TGCAGCGCACAAAATCCTCGCGGGAGGATGAATGAGCAGTTCTTC. This codes for CSAQNPRGRMNEQFF. The rearrangement uses TRBV29-1 and TRBJ2-1; 8 bases map to TRBD2. The V segment lost 7 bases and the J segment 7 bases; nucleotides outside the gene matches: 15. The CDR3 covers 15 residues. Germline-derived CDR1 and CDR2 are SQVTM and ANQGSEA.

The V gene is TRBV27, the J gene TRBJ2-3; D unclear. Trimming removed 9 bases at V and 3 bases at J, with 13 bases between. The CDR3 contains 13 residues. Germline V CDR1 and CDR2: MNHEY, SMNVEV (reference sequence). CDR3: CARIPERTDTQYF. CDR3 nucleotide sequence: TGTGCCAGAATACCAGAGAGGACAGATACGCAGTATTTT.

The rearrangement uses TRBV19 and TRBJ2-7; 7 positions match TRBD1. There are 12 residues in the CDR3. Germline-derived CDR1 and CDR2 are LNHDA and SQIVND (reference sequence). Trimming at V came to 7 bases and at J to 3 bases, leaving 3 bases not matched to a gene. The CDR3, as DNA: TGTGCCAGTAATTCAGGGGGCTACGAGCAGTACTTC. Translated: CASNSGGYEQYF.

The chain has TRBV5-1 and TRBJ2-2; possible D gene TRBD2, 5 bases. The CDR3 spans 16 residues. Germline CDR1 and CDR2: SGHRS and YFSETQ. Trimming took off 0 bases at V and 0 bases at J, with 9 bases between the two ends. CDR3 region: CASSLGVGANTGELFF. The CDR3 bases are TGCGCCAGCAGCTTGGGGGTCGGGGCGAACACCGGGGAGCTGTTTTTT.

This clone was observed a few times. This chain connects TRBV28 to TRBJ2-4; 7 bases map to TRBD1. Germline CDR1 MDHEN, CDR2 SYDVKM. The V segment lost 6 bases and the J segment 1 base; nucleotides outside the gene matches: 15. The CDR3 loop spans 18 amino acids. CDR3 region: CASRRILQGNRAKNIQYF. CDR3 nucleotides: TGTGCCAGCAGGCGAATCCTACAGGGGAATCGGGCCAAAAACATTCAGTACTTC.

This clone was picked up one time. The chain carries TRBV11-2 and TRBJ2-7; 12 bases agree with TRBD2. Per the germline V gene, CDR1 is SGHAT and CDR2 is FQNNGV. This CDR3 spans 15 amino acids. V lost 3 bases and J lost 4; bases outside the gene matches: 4. CDR3 protein: CASSLTSGGLYEQYF. CDR3 nucleotide sequence: TGTGCCAGCAGCTTGACTAGCGGGGGACTATACGAGCAGTACTTC.

This clone was observed a few times. The rearrangement uses TRBV5-4 and TRBJ1-2; D may be TRBD1 (6 bases). Trimming pared 3 bases from V and 8 bases from J, leaving 17 bases between. Germline V lookup: CDR1 SGHNT, CDR2 YYREEE (reference sequence). The length of the CDR3 is 14 residues. In nucleotides, the CDR3 is TGTGCCAGCAGCTCCAGGGGCTCCACGGGGGGCTACACCTTC. Its protein is CASSSRGSTGGYTF.

The chain uses TRBV27 and TRBJ2-2; 7 nucleotides line up with TRBD1. The CDR3 is 17 amino acids. The J segment lost 1 base and the V segment lost 3 bases, leaving 8 bases of the junction unmatched. The germline gives CDR1 MNHEY, CDR2 SMNVEV (reference sequence). CDR3 loop: CASSFSAGTENTGELFF. The CDR3 DNA follows: TGTGCCAGCAGTTTTTCCGCCGGGACAGAGAACACCGGGGAGCTGTTTTTT.

This rearrangement joins TRBV6-6 to TRBJ2-5; perhaps TRBD1 as D (6 bases). The J call is doubtful: the DNA matches TRBJ2-7 better. Germline loops: CDR1 MNHNY, CDR2 SVGAGI (reference sequence). The length of the CDR3 is 16 residues. CDR3 DNA sequence: TGTGCCAGCAGTTACTCGATGGTCAGGGGAGAGGACGAGCAGTACTTC. Protein: CASSYSMVRGEDEQYF.

CDR3 residues: CASSGRDLPQETQYF. The CDR3 region has the DNA TGTGCCAGCAGCGGCCGGGACTTGCCCCAAGAGACCCAGTACTTC. The V gene is TRBV5-4, the J gene TRBJ2-5, with TRBD2 as a possible D gene (6 bases). The germline V and J ends were trimmed by 4 bases and 1 base, with 14 bases remaining between them. The CDR3 runs 15 residues. Germline assignment: CDR1 SGHNT and CDR2 YYREEE (reference sequence).

This clone was detected a few times. This sequence joins TRBV27 and TRBJ2-1; weak D call: TRBD2 (5 bases). This CDR3 comprises 16 residues. Germline loops: CDR1 MNHEY, CDR2 SMNVEV (reference sequence). Trimming took 3 bases from V and 5 from J, leaving 17 bases between them. CDR3 bases: TGTGCCAGCAGTTTCCGCGGAGAGGGTCTGAACAATGAGCAGTTCTTC. As protein: CASSFRGEGLNNEQFF.

Comments on this clone: This same CDR3 is encoded by further DNA sequences in the sample. The chain employs TRBV4-3 and TRBJ1-2; D unclear. The germline V gene encodes CDR1 LGHNA and CDR2 YSLEER. The V end lost 1 base, the J end lost 4 bases, and 7 bases lay between the germline ends. CDR3 length: 13 residues. This CDR3 reads CASSQGRGYGYTF. CDR3 DNA: TGCGCCAGCAGCCAAGGTCGCGGCTATGGCTACACCTTC.

This chain links TRBV7-9 with TRBJ2-4; D uncertain. The CDR3 length is 14 residues. The V gene lost 1 base and the J gene lost 0 bases, with 4 bases spanning the gap. CDR1 and CDR2 from the germline V gene are SEHNR and FQNEAQ (reference sequence). The CDR3 nucleotides read TGTGCCAGCAGCTTAGATATAGCCAAAAACATTCAGTACTTC. It yields the protein CASSLDIAKNIQYF.

The count of this clone is one. The V and J genes are TRBV2 and TRBJ2-2, with 8 bases aligning to TRBD1. The CDR3 runs to 13 residues. V was clipped by 6 bases and J by 9 bases; unmatched bases: 6. Per germline, CDR1 SNHLY and CDR2 FYNNEI. The CDR3 region has the DNA TGTGCCAGCAGGGACAGGGAGCCGTGGGAGCTGTTTTTT. Protein product: CASRDREPWELFF.

The chain carries TRBV4-2 and TRBJ1-4; 7 nucleotides agree with TRBD1. Trimming removed 0 bases from V and 5 bases from J; junction bases left unmatched: 3. The CDR3 extends over 15 amino acids. From germline, CDR1 is LGHNA and CDR2 YNFKEQ. The CDR3 here is CASSQDAGGNEKLFF. The CDR3 DNA reads TGTGCCAGCAGCCAAGATGCAGGGGGGAATGAAAAACTGTTTTTT.

The chain is built from TRBV7-2 and TRBJ2-1, with a weak D call TRBD2 (6 bases). The CDR3 runs to 13 residues. Trimming pared 5 bases from V and 9 bases from J, leaving 14 bases between. Germline CDR1 and CDR2: SGHTA and FQGNSA. CDR3 in amino acids: CASSPGTLGEQFF. CDR3 DNA sequence: TGTGCCAGCAGCCCCGGGACTCTCGGTGAGCAGTTCTTC.

V usage is TRBV27 and J usage is TRBJ1-5; 8 positions match TRBD1. Germline CDR1 and CDR2: MNHEY and SMNVEV (reference sequence). V was clipped by 5 bases and J by 0 bases; unmatched bases: 6. There are 16 residues in the CDR3. The CDR3 DNA is TGTGCCAGCAGTAGCGACAGGGGATATAGCAATCAGCCCCAGCATTTT. Protein: CASSSDRGYSNQPQHF.

The gene calls are TRBV6-1 and TRBJ1-1; 11 nucleotides align to TRBD1. Germline V lookup: CDR1 MNHNS, CDR2 SASEGT. The CDR3 totals 15 residues. V lost 8 bases and J lost 5; bases outside the gene matches: 10. Here the CDR3 reads CASAGDRGEGTEAFF. The CDR3 bases are TGTGCCAGCGCGGGGGACAGGGGGGAAGGGACTGAAGCTTTCTTT.

The V gene is TRBV7-9, the J gene TRBJ1-2; 8 bases fit TRBD1. Trimming at V came to 3 bases and at J to 6 bases, leaving 6 bases not matched to a gene. The CDR3 totals 14 residues. The germline CDR1 and CDR2 sequences are SEHNR and FQNEAQ (reference sequence). CDR3 amino acids: CASSFGQGGNGYTF. DNA for the CDR3: TGTGCCAGCAGCTTCGGACAGGGAGGCAATGGCTACACCTTC.

The rearrangement uses TRBV4-3 and TRBJ2-5; the D is unclear. The CDR3 extends over 16 amino acids. The germline V and J ends were trimmed by 0 bases and 2 bases, with 13 bases remaining between them. In germline, CDR1 is LGHNA, CDR2 YSLEER. The CDR3 DNA reads as TGCGCCAGCAGCCAAGACCTACAGTCCCGACAAGAGACCCAGTACTTC. It is translated as CASSQDLQSRQETQYF.

This rearrangement joins TRBV19 to TRBJ1-4, with D possibly being TRBD1 (5 bases). The CDR3 has 11 amino acids. Germline V gene data show CDR1 as LNHDA and CDR2 as SQIVND (reference sequence). V lost 11 bases to trimming and J lost 3 bases, with 7 bases between them. Written as DNA, the CDR3 is TGTGCCCTAGGGGCTAATGAAAAACTGTTTTTT. Protein sequence: CALGANEKLFF.

This chain uses TRBV13 with TRBJ2-1, with TRBD2 identical over 8 bases. The CDR3 totals 14 residues. In germline, CDR1 is PRHDT, CDR2 FYEKMQ (reference sequence). Unmatched junction bases numbered 2, after V lost 3 bases and J lost 4 bases. This CDR3 reads CASSFGGGYNEQFF. DNA for the CDR3: TGTGCCAGCAGCTTCGGGGGGGGTTACAATGAGCAGTTCTTC.

The sample holds one count of this clone. The chain carries TRBV4-3 and TRBJ1-2; perhaps TRBD1 as D (6 bases). The CDR3 sequence is 16 residues long. The germline V gene has CDR1 LGHNA and CDR2 YSLEER. The V and J ends lost 1 base and 5 bases respectively, with 17 bases between them. CDR3 coding DNA: TGCGCCAGCAGCCAAGTGGGTCCAGGGGAATTTTATGGCTACACCTTC. It is translated as CASSQVGPGEFYGYTF.